Listed below are T cell receptor beta chains from one sample, sequenced in a study of blood T cell repertoires in COVID-19. Generated by immunoSEQ multiplex PCR, the TCRdb table keeps only in-frame clones and is missing some. This sample has around 250,000 clones, with approximately 83% found just once. The sample consisted of PBMCs or T cells enriched from blood (not recorded which). All receptors come from a man in his fifties or sixties who had recovered from COVID-19. Each CDR3 is given with its conserved first and last residue. Fields, in order: clone size, V gene, J gene, D gene, CDR3 protein, CDR3 DNA. The D gene is left open where the match is weak. Only some rows state a clone size, as once, few, many or a class for expanded clones.

abundance: -
v_gene: TRBV6-2/TRBV6-3
j_gene: TRBJ2-5
d_gene: -
CDR3aa: CASSYPRLEFQETQYF
CDR3nt: TGTGCCAGCAGTTACCCGAGACTAGAGTTCCAAGAGACCCAGTACTTC

abundance: -
v_gene: TRBV7-9
j_gene: TRBJ1-1
d_gene: TRBD1
CDR3aa: CASSWDRVGTEAFF
CDR3nt: TGTGCCAGCAGCTGGGACAGGGTGGGGACTGAAGCTTTCTTT

abundance: -
v_gene: TRBV9
j_gene: TRBJ2-1
d_gene: -
CDR3aa: CASSPSGAHNEQFF
CDR3nt: TGTGCCAGCAGCCCCTCAGGGGCACACAATGAGCAGTTCTTC

abundance: -
v_gene: TRBV4-2
j_gene: TRBJ2-1
d_gene: -
CDR3aa: CASSQVRGNEQFF
CDR3nt: TGTGCCAGCAGCCAAGTTAGGGGGAATGAGCAGTTCTTC

abundance: -
v_gene: TRBV6-4
j_gene: TRBJ2-1
d_gene: TRBD2
CDR3aa: CASSELAGGPNEQFF
CDR3nt: TGTGCCAGCAGTGAACTAGCGGGAGGGCCCAATGAGCAGTTCTTC

abundance: -
v_gene: TRBV7-8
j_gene: TRBJ1-3
d_gene: -
CDR3aa: CASSPSRSGNTIYF
CDR3nt: TGTGCCAGCAGCCCGTCCCGCTCTGGAAACACCATATATTTT

abundance: -
v_gene: TRBV10-3
j_gene: TRBJ1-2
d_gene: -
CDR3aa: CAIRGGNYGYTF
CDR3nt: TGTGCCATCCGCGGGGGAAACTATGGCTACACCTTC

abundance: few
v_gene: TRBV3-1/TRBV3-2
j_gene: TRBJ2-7
d_gene: -
CDR3aa: CASSQRYEQYF
CDR3nt: TGTGCCAGCAGCCAGCGCTACGAGCAGTACTTC

abundance: -
v_gene: TRBV19
j_gene: TRBJ1-2
d_gene: -
CDR3aa: CASALGGYYGYTF
CDR3nt: TGTGCCAGTGCTCTGGGAGGTTACTATGGCTACACCTTC

abundance: -
v_gene: TRBV5-1
j_gene: TRBJ2-1
d_gene: TRBD1
CDR3aa: CASSLAQGAGEQFF
CDR3nt: TGCGCCAGCAGCTTGGCTCAGGGGGCGGGTGAGCAGTTCTTC

abundance: many
v_gene: TRBV4-2
j_gene: TRBJ2-7
d_gene: -
CDR3aa: CASSQVDSLYDYEQYF
CDR3nt: TGTGCCAGCAGCCAAGTGGACTCTCTCTATGACTACGAGCAGTACTTC

abundance: -
v_gene: TRBV20-1
j_gene: TRBJ2-1
d_gene: -
CDR3aa: CSAGRGGEQFF
CDR3nt: TGCAGTGCCGGTAGGGGAGGTGAGCAGTTCTTC

abundance: -
v_gene: TRBV4-2
j_gene: TRBJ2-5
d_gene: TRBD2
CDR3aa: CASSLSGGAQETQYF
CDR3nt: TGTGCCAGCAGCCTTAGCGGGGGGGCCCAAGAGACCCAGTACTTC

abundance: -
v_gene: TRBV19
j_gene: TRBJ2-7
d_gene: TRBD2
CDR3aa: CASSTLAGGLEQYF
CDR3nt: TGTGCCAGTAGTACCCTAGCGGGAGGGCTCGAGCAGTACTTC

abundance: -
v_gene: TRBV7-3
j_gene: TRBJ1-2
d_gene: TRBD1
CDR3aa: CASSLGTAYGYTF
CDR3nt: TGTGCCAGCAGCTTAGGGACAGCATATGGCTACACCTTC

abundance: -
v_gene: TRBV5-4
j_gene: TRBJ1-2
d_gene: TRBD1
CDR3aa: CASSLPTGNLGYTF
CDR3nt: TGTGCCAGCAGCTTGCCGACAGGGAATCTCGGCTACACCTTC

abundance: -
v_gene: TRBV4-1
j_gene: TRBJ1-3
d_gene: -
CDR3aa: CASSHRTEFSSGNTIYF
CDR3nt: TGCGCCAGCAGCCACCGGACAGAATTTAGCTCTGGAAACACCATATATTTT

abundance: -
v_gene: TRBV18
j_gene: TRBJ1-1
d_gene: -
CDR3aa: CASSATTGYTEAFF
CDR3nt: TGTGCCAGCTCAGCCACTACAGGGTACACTGAAGCTTTCTTT

abundance: -
v_gene: TRBV29-1
j_gene: TRBJ1-5
d_gene: TRBD1
CDR3aa: CSAGTGGNQPQHF
CDR3nt: TGCAGCGCCGGGACAGGGGGCAATCAGCCCCAGCATTTT

abundance: once
v_gene: TRBV19
j_gene: TRBJ1-5
d_gene: TRBD1
CDR3aa: CASSIRGQGIAQPQHF
CDR3nt: TGTGCCAGTAGTATCCGGGGACAGGGAATCGCTCAGCCCCAGCATTTT

abundance: once
v_gene: TRBV5-5
j_gene: TRBJ2-7
d_gene: -
CDR3aa: CASSWGTSYEQYF
CDR3nt: TGTGCCAGCAGCTGGGGCACCTCCTACGAGCAGTACTTC

abundance: -
v_gene: TRBV2
j_gene: TRBJ2-2
d_gene: TRBD2
CDR3aa: CASIGGAANTGELFF
CDR3nt: TGTGCCAGCATCGGGGGGGCCGCGAACACCGGGGAGCTGTTTTTT

abundance: -
v_gene: TRBV27
j_gene: TRBJ2-7
d_gene: -
CDR3aa: CASSLTVAYEQYF
CDR3nt: TGTGCCAGCAGTTTGACTGTTGCCTACGAGCAGTACTTC

abundance: -
v_gene: TRBV9
j_gene: TRBJ2-7
d_gene: TRBD2
CDR3aa: CASTKSPGLAGSEEQYF
CDR3nt: TGTGCCAGCACCAAATCTCCGGGACTAGCGGGATCGGAGGAGCAGTACTTC

abundance: few
v_gene: TRBV28
j_gene: TRBJ2-2
d_gene: -
CDR3aa: CASSPPVVAGELFF
CDR3nt: TGTGCCAGCAGTCCCCCGGTGGTGGCCGGGGAGCTGTTTTTT

abundance: -
v_gene: TRBV19
j_gene: TRBJ1-5
d_gene: -
CDR3aa: CASKPNRGNQPQHF
CDR3nt: TGTGCCAGTAAACCGAACCGAGGCAATCAGCCCCAGCATTTT

abundance: -
v_gene: TRBV27
j_gene: TRBJ2-4
d_gene: -
CDR3aa: CASRGPGLTKNIQYF
CDR3nt: TGTGCCAGCAGGGGACCGGGACTGACCAAAAACATTCAGTACTTC

abundance: -
v_gene: TRBV5-6
j_gene: TRBJ2-5
d_gene: TRBD1
CDR3aa: CASSPLAGQGAFGAETQYF
CDR3nt: TGTGCCAGCAGCCCTCTCGCGGGGCAGGGGGCGTTCGGGGCGGAGACCCAGTACTTC

abundance: -
v_gene: TRBV7-9
j_gene: TRBJ1-1
d_gene: TRBD1
CDR3aa: CASSFRGQGTEAFF
CDR3nt: TGTGCCAGCAGCTTTAGGGGACAGGGCACTGAAGCTTTCTTT

abundance: few
v_gene: TRBV4-2
j_gene: TRBJ2-3
d_gene: TRBD2
CDR3aa: CASSHSSGRATDTQYF
CDR3nt: TGTGCCAGCAGCCACTCCAGCGGGAGGGCCACAGATACGCAGTATTTT

abundance: -
v_gene: TRBV19
j_gene: TRBJ2-1
d_gene: -
CDR3aa: CASSWTGSYNEQFF
CDR3nt: TGTGCCAGTAGTTGGACTGGCTCCTACAATGAGCAGTTCTTC

abundance: once
v_gene: TRBV7-6
j_gene: TRBJ1-2
d_gene: -
CDR3aa: CASSLAWSTHGYTF
CDR3nt: TGTGCCAGCAGCTTGGCCTGGTCAACGCACGGCTACACCTTC

abundance: -
v_gene: TRBV12-3/TRBV12-4
j_gene: TRBJ1-1
d_gene: -
CDR3aa: CASSRTAEAFF
CDR3nt: TGTGCCAGCAGCCGGACAGCTGAAGCTTTCTTT

abundance: few
v_gene: TRBV5-1
j_gene: TRBJ2-7
d_gene: -
CDR3aa: CASSLVRGSYEQYF
CDR3nt: TGCGCCAGCAGCTTGGTCCGGGGCTCCTACGAGCAGTACTTC

abundance: -
v_gene: TRBV5-1
j_gene: TRBJ2-3
d_gene: TRBD1
CDR3aa: CASSLAPTGGTTDTQYF
CDR3nt: TGCGCCAGCAGCTTGGCGCCGACAGGGGGTACAACAGATACGCAGTATTTT

abundance: -
v_gene: TRBV4-2
j_gene: TRBJ2-5
d_gene: -
CDR3aa: CASSQFRGETQYF
CDR3nt: TGTGCCAGCAGCCAATTTCGGGGAGAGACCCAGTACTTC